The clone carrying this TCR beta chain was detected ten times or more. Unique molecular identifiers tagged individual cDNA molecules. TCRdb reprocessed the 5' RACE reads with MiXCR, giving one entry per CDR3 protein. This repertoire shows 20,000 to 30,000 distinct CDR3 sequences, 4% to 4.5% found once; its top ten account for around 6%. These data originate in a study of early T cells in non-severe SARS-CoV-2 infection. Per the germline V gene, CDR1 is GTSNPN and CDR2 is SVGIG (reference sequence). This CDR3 has 12 residues. Trimming stripped 4 bases from V and 10 bases from J, with 16 bases between. This TCR was sampled from an adult who was a healthcare worker with PCR-confirmed SARS-CoV-2 infection or an uninfected control (not recorded which). The gene calls are TRBV30 and TRBJ1-1; no definite D call. The sequencing input was whole blood. For the CDR3, the DNA is TGTGCCTGGAACACCAAAGCATTTTCAGCTTTCTTT. It specifies CAWNTKAFSAFF.